These T cell receptor beta chains were read from a single sample in a study of neurological immune-mediated disorders. TCRdb itself ran the 5' RACE reads through MiXCR, one entry per CDR3 protein. The profile shows roughly 28,000 distinct CDR3 sequences, around 12% of them singletons. Sequenced input: PBMCs. These receptor sequences come from a man in his sixties in good health. Both conserved end residues are part of each CDR3. The D gene is left open where the match is weak. For some rows the clone size is stated as once, few or many, or as a class when expanded; others skip it.

clone_size: many
d_call: .
j_call: TRBJ1-2
v_call: TRBV5-1
cdr3_aa: CASSLDNYGYTF
cdr3_nt: TGCGCCAGCAGCTTGGATAACTATGGCTACACCTTC

clone_size: few
d_call: .
j_call: TRBJ2-1
v_call: TRBV18
cdr3_aa: CASSPRRDINEQFF
cdr3_nt: TGTGCCAGCTCACCACGTCGGGACATCAATGAGCAGTTCTTC

clone_size: many
d_call: TRBD2
j_call: TRBJ2-4
v_call: TRBV7-2
cdr3_aa: CASSLSGSDIQYF
cdr3_nt: TGTGCCAGCAGCCTTAGCGGGAGTGACATTCAGTACTTC

clone_size: medium-sized
d_call: TRBD1
j_call: TRBJ2-2
v_call: TRBV28
cdr3_aa: CASSPPRQGNTGELFF
cdr3_nt: TGTGCCAGCAGTCCCCCCCGACAGGGGAACACCGGGGAGCTGTTTTTT

clone_size: many
d_call: .
j_call: TRBJ2-5
v_call: TRBV6-1
cdr3_aa: CASSISFSVETQYF
cdr3_nt: TGTGCCAGCAGTATCAGTTTCTCGGTGGAGACCCAGTACTTC

clone_size: many
d_call: .
j_call: TRBJ1-2
v_call: TRBV7-9
cdr3_aa: CASSPPGSYGYTF
cdr3_nt: TGTGCCAGCAGCCCTCCAGGGAGCTATGGCTACACCTTC

clone_size: medium-sized
d_call: .
j_call: TRBJ1-2
v_call: TRBV5-1
cdr3_aa: CASRPRPDNYGYTF
cdr3_nt: TGCGCCAGCAGACCTAGACCCGACAACTATGGCTACACCTTC

clone_size: many
d_call: TRBD1
j_call: TRBJ2-7
v_call: TRBV15
cdr3_aa: CATSSRTGTYEQYF
cdr3_nt: TGTGCCACCAGCAGCCGGACAGGAACGTACGAGCAGTACTTC

clone_size: .
d_call: .
j_call: TRBJ2-3
v_call: TRBV5-1
cdr3_aa: CSSSLMQVADTQYF
cdr3_nt: TGCTCCAGCAGCTTGATGCAGGTTGCAGATACGCAGTATTTT

clone_size: many
d_call: .
j_call: TRBJ1-1
v_call: TRBV5-1
cdr3_aa: CASSLVGVPNTEAFF
cdr3_nt: TGCGCCAGCAGCTTGGTCGGGGTCCCGAACACTGAAGCTTTCTTT

clone_size: once
d_call: .
j_call: TRBJ2-3
v_call: TRBV7-3
cdr3_aa: CASSLSYSHMQYF
cdr3_nt: TGTGCCAGCAGCTTATCGTACAGCCATATGCAGTATTTT

clone_size: .
d_call: .
j_call: TRBJ1-5
v_call: TRBV20-1
cdr3_aa: CSATKQVNQPQHF
cdr3_nt: TGCAGTGCTACTAAACAGGTAAATCAGCCCCAGCATTTT

clone_size: many
d_call: TRBD1
j_call: TRBJ2-4
v_call: TRBV28
cdr3_aa: CASSLVGQKNIQYF
cdr3_nt: TGTGCCAGCAGTTTAGTGGGACAGAAAAACATTCAGTACTTC

clone_size: many
d_call: TRBD2
j_call: TRBJ2-5
v_call: TRBV6-5
cdr3_aa: CASKREGTGTQYF
cdr3_nt: TGTGCCAGTAAGCGGGAGGGAACGGGGACCCAGTACTTC

clone_size: many
d_call: TRBD2
j_call: TRBJ2-1
v_call: TRBV12-3/TRBV12-4
cdr3_aa: CASSLARGGRYNEQFF
cdr3_nt: TGTGCCAGCAGTTTAGCCAGGGGCGGGAGGTACAATGAGCAGTTCTTC

clone_size: many
d_call: TRBD2
j_call: TRBJ2-7
v_call: TRBV3-1
cdr3_aa: CASSQYRASGASYEQYF
cdr3_nt: TGTGCCAGCAGCCAGTATAGGGCTAGCGGGGCCTCCTACGAGCAGTACTTC

clone_size: many
d_call: TRBD2
j_call: TRBJ2-1
v_call: TRBV7-2
cdr3_aa: CASSSVLAGVSEQFF
cdr3_nt: TGTGCCAGCAGCTCGGTTCTAGCGGGAGTCAGTGAGCAGTTCTTC

clone_size: .
d_call: .
j_call: TRBJ2-7
v_call: TRBV27
cdr3_aa: CASSLWPTTGSYEQYF
cdr3_nt: TGTGCCAGCAGTTTATGGCCAACGACAGGTTCCTACGAGCAGTACTTC

clone_size: many
d_call: .
j_call: TRBJ2-2
v_call: TRBV6-6
cdr3_aa: CASSFPITNTGELFF
cdr3_nt: TGTGCCAGCAGTTTTCCGATCACGAACACCGGGGAGCTGTTTTTT

clone_size: many
d_call: TRBD1
j_call: TRBJ2-1
v_call: TRBV10-3
cdr3_aa: CAIRGTDYNEQFF
cdr3_nt: TGTGCCATCAGAGGGACAGACTACAATGAGCAGTTCTTC

clone_size: many
d_call: .
j_call: TRBJ2-4
v_call: TRBV5-5
cdr3_aa: CASSLLGVAKNIQYF
cdr3_nt: TGTGCCAGCAGCTTGCTGGGGGTAGCCAAAAACATTCAGTACTTC

clone_size: many
d_call: .
j_call: TRBJ1-2
v_call: TRBV9
cdr3_aa: CASSVAKDSFFSYGYTF
cdr3_nt: TGTGCCAGCAGCGTAGCAAAGGACAGCTTCTTTTCGTATGGCTACACCTTC

clone_size: medium-sized
d_call: .
j_call: TRBJ1-2
v_call: TRBV28
cdr3_aa: CASSLGDRAYGYTF
cdr3_nt: TGTGCCAGCAGTTTAGGAGACAGAGCCTATGGCTACACCTTC

clone_size: .
d_call: .
j_call: TRBJ1-1
v_call: TRBV20-1
cdr3_aa: CSASGGDEAFF
cdr3_nt: TGCAGTGCTAGTGGGGGGGATGAAGCTTTCTTT

clone_size: .
d_call: TRBD2
j_call: TRBJ2-1
v_call: TRBV20-1
cdr3_aa: CSADNSGIGTNEQFF
cdr3_nt: TGCAGTGCTGATAATAGCGGGATAGGCACAAATGAGCAGTTCTTC

clone_size: many
d_call: TRBD1
j_call: TRBJ2-7
v_call: TRBV2
cdr3_aa: CASSRDSYEQYF
cdr3_nt: TGTGCCAGCAGTAGGGACAGCTACGAGCAGTACTTC

clone_size: many
d_call: .
j_call: TRBJ2-5
v_call: TRBV10-2
cdr3_aa: CASSDWTGGETQYF
cdr3_nt: TGCGCCAGCAGTGACTGGACCGGTGGGGAGACCCAGTACTTC

clone_size: many
d_call: TRBD1
j_call: TRBJ2-3
v_call: TRBV10-3
cdr3_aa: CAATTGGTSTTQYF
cdr3_nt: TGTGCCGCGACTACAGGGGGCACGTCCACGACGCAGTATTTT

clone_size: many
d_call: .
j_call: TRBJ1-4
v_call: TRBV6-6
cdr3_aa: CASNRDGGNEKLFF
cdr3_nt: TGTGCCAGCAATAGGGACGGCGGTAATGAAAAACTGTTTTTT

clone_size: many
d_call: .
j_call: TRBJ2-3
v_call: TRBV20-1
cdr3_aa: CSARDFGEWRDTQYF
cdr3_nt: TGCAGTGCTAGAGATTTCGGGGAATGGCGGGATACGCAGTATTTT

clone_size: many
d_call: .
j_call: TRBJ2-1
v_call: TRBV29-1
cdr3_aa: CSVGKTGNEQFF
cdr3_nt: TGCAGCGTTGGGAAAACCGGGAATGAGCAGTTCTTC

clone_size: .
d_call: TRBD1
j_call: TRBJ2-5
v_call: TRBV20-1
cdr3_aa: CSDATGTGFWETQYF
cdr3_nt: TGCAGCGATGCGACAGGGACAGGGTTTTGGGAGACCCAGTACTTC

clone_size: many
d_call: .
j_call: TRBJ2-7
v_call: TRBV15
cdr3_aa: CATSRDRQAHARYEQYF
cdr3_nt: TGTGCCACCAGCAGAGATAGACAGGCCCATGCGCGCTACGAGCAGTACTTC

clone_size: .
d_call: .
j_call: TRBJ1-1
v_call: TRBV24-1
cdr3_aa: CATRDSRGNTEAFF
cdr3_nt: TGTGCCACCAGGGACAGCCGAGGAAACACTGAAGCTTTCTTT

clone_size: many
d_call: .
j_call: TRBJ2-1
v_call: TRBV7-9
cdr3_aa: CASSLAVSRGPYNEQFF
cdr3_nt: TGTGCCAGCAGCTTAGCGGTCTCGCGGGGTCCTTACAATGAGCAGTTCTTC

clone_size: many
d_call: .
j_call: TRBJ2-7
v_call: TRBV5-1
cdr3_aa: CASRDTGVNEQYF
cdr3_nt: TGCGCCAGCCGGGACACCGGTGTGAACGAGCAGTACTTC

clone_size: many
d_call: .
j_call: TRBJ2-1
v_call: TRBV3-1
cdr3_aa: CASSQAEHREQFF
cdr3_nt: TGTGCCAGCAGCCAAGCTGAGCACCGGGAGCAGTTCTTC

clone_size: many
d_call: .
j_call: TRBJ2-7
v_call: TRBV30
cdr3_aa: CAWSARYEQYF
cdr3_nt: TGTGCCTGGAGTGCCCGCTACGAGCAGTACTTC

clone_size: many
d_call: TRBD1
j_call: TRBJ1-2
v_call: TRBV20-1
cdr3_aa: CSAGQADPYGYTF
cdr3_nt: TGCAGTGCCGGACAGGCAGATCCCTATGGCTACACCTTC

clone_size: many
d_call: TRBD2
j_call: TRBJ2-2
v_call: TRBV29-1
cdr3_aa: CSVTYGTSGRLNTGELFF
cdr3_nt: TGCAGCGTGACCTACGGGACTAGCGGGAGATTGAACACCGGGGAGCTGTTTTTT

clone_size: many
d_call: TRBD2
j_call: TRBJ2-1
v_call: TRBV7-8
cdr3_aa: CASSLGAGGLNEQFF
cdr3_nt: TGTGCCAGCAGCTTAGGAGCGGGGGGGCTCAATGAGCAGTTCTTC

clone_size: .
d_call: .
j_call: TRBJ2-2
v_call: TRBV5-6
cdr3_aa: CASRHRVLCGELFF
cdr3_nt: TGTGCCAGCAGGCACAGGGTTTTGTGCGGGGAACTGTTTTTT

clone_size: many
d_call: .
j_call: TRBJ1-4
v_call: TRBV7-2
cdr3_aa: CASSGGGEKLFF
cdr3_nt: TGTGCCAGCAGCGGGGGGGGTGAAAAACTGTTTTTT

clone_size: many
d_call: TRBD1
j_call: TRBJ1-5
v_call: TRBV4-3
cdr3_aa: CASSPSGQGYQPQHF
cdr3_nt: TGCGCCAGCAGCCCCTCTGGACAGGGCTATCAGCCCCAGCATTTT

clone_size: .
d_call: .
j_call: TRBJ2-7
v_call: TRBV9
cdr3_aa: CASSPEGSGSYEQYF
cdr3_nt: TGTGCCAGCAGCCCCGAGGGGTCGGGTTCCTACGAGCAGTACTTC

clone_size: many
d_call: .
j_call: TRBJ1-1
v_call: TRBV7-2
cdr3_aa: CASSSGRGLKAFF
cdr3_nt: TGTGCCAGCAGCTCGGGCAGGGGACTGAAAGCTTTCTTT

clone_size: medium-sized
d_call: .
j_call: TRBJ2-3
v_call: TRBV15
cdr3_aa: CATSRLVGTDTQYF
cdr3_nt: TGTGCCACCAGCAGACTCGTAGGCACAGATACGCAGTATTTT

clone_size: many
d_call: TRBD2
j_call: TRBJ2-5
v_call: TRBV7-9
cdr3_aa: CASEIAGSETQYF
cdr3_nt: TGTGCCAGCGAAATAGCGGGGTCGGAGACCCAGTACTTC

clone_size: many
d_call: .
j_call: TRBJ2-5
v_call: TRBV29-1
cdr3_aa: CSVERGSLAETQYF
cdr3_nt: TGCAGCGTAGAGAGAGGATCGCTGGCGGAGACCCAGTACTTC

clone_size: .
d_call: .
j_call: TRBJ2-3
v_call: TRBV11-3
cdr3_aa: CASNQGGGRSTDTQYF
cdr3_nt: TGTGCCAGCAACCAAGGGGGCGGGAGAAGCACAGATACGCAGTATTTT

clone_size: many
d_call: .
j_call: TRBJ1-5
v_call: TRBV5-5
cdr3_aa: CASSPVGGPQPQHF
cdr3_nt: TGTGCCAGCAGCCCGGTGGGGGGCCCCCAGCCCCAGCATTTT

clone_size: many
d_call: .
j_call: TRBJ1-6
v_call: TRBV28
cdr3_aa: CASSGTPYNSPLHF
cdr3_nt: TGTGCCAGCAGTGGGACACCATATAATTCACCCCTCCACTTT

clone_size: many
d_call: .
j_call: TRBJ2-3
v_call: TRBV27
cdr3_aa: CASSLSFWGAYRDTQYF
cdr3_nt: TGTGCCAGCAGTTTATCATTCTGGGGGGCCTATCGGGATACGCAGTATTTT

clone_size: few
d_call: .
j_call: TRBJ1-3
v_call: TRBV1
cdr3_aa: CTSSHQIRQTIYF
cdr3_nt: TGCACCAGCAGCCATCAGATCCGCCAAACCATATATTTT

clone_size: many
d_call: .
j_call: TRBJ1-4
v_call: TRBV2
cdr3_aa: CASSYFRGDNEKLFF
cdr3_nt: TGTGCCAGCAGTTATTTCCGGGGAGACAATGAAAAACTGTTTTTT

clone_size: many
d_call: .
j_call: TRBJ2-7
v_call: TRBV28
cdr3_aa: CASSLSVSEQYF
cdr3_nt: TGTGCCAGCAGCCTTAGCGTTTCCGAGCAGTACTTC

clone_size: many
d_call: TRBD2
j_call: TRBJ2-1
v_call: TRBV18
cdr3_aa: CASSPSSGSYNEQFF
cdr3_nt: TGTGCCAGCTCACCGTCTAGCGGGTCCTACAATGAGCAGTTCTTC

clone_size: many
d_call: .
j_call: TRBJ2-5
v_call: TRBV5-5
cdr3_aa: CASSLYSGTGGETQYF
cdr3_nt: TGTGCCAGCAGCTTGTATAGCGGGACAGGCGGAGAGACCCAGTACTTC

clone_size: .
d_call: TRBD2
j_call: TRBJ2-7
v_call: TRBV7-2
cdr3_aa: CASSRRTSGGAYEQYF
cdr3_nt: TGTGCCAGCAGCCGCAGGACTAGCGGGGGGGCCTACGAGCAGTACTTC